This is a list of T cell receptor beta chains from one sample in a study of CD8+ T cells in alopecia areata. Assay: immunoSEQ multiplex PCR; the TCRdb copy retains only in-frame clones and omits some. The repertoire holds 90,000 or so clones, roughly two fifths seen once, with less than 20% in the top ten. This material consisted of CD8+ T cells sorted from blood, taken at week 24, from a patient treated with tofacitinib. The source of these receptors is a human donor with alopecia areata. CDR3s include the opening cysteine and the closing phenylalanine or tryptophan. A D gene is named only where the DNA matches it firmly. Clone size is stated in some rows and not others, as once, few, many or a class when expanded.

clone_size,j_call,v_call,d_call,cdr3_aa,cdr3_nt
few,TRBJ1-1,TRBV4-1,TRBD1,CASSRSGGGGGTEAFF,TGCGCCAGCAGCCGCTCTGGAGGGGGCGGGGGCACTGAAGCTTTCTTT
-,TRBJ1-1,TRBV19,-,CASTRGNTEAFF,TGTGCCAGTACCCGTGGGAACACTGAAGCTTTCTTT
-,TRBJ2-3,TRBV5-1,TRBD2,CASSLAGVADTQYF,TGCGCCAGCAGCTTAGCGGGGGTCGCAGATACGCAGTATTTT
few,TRBJ1-2,TRBV25-1,-,CASSEWGGTGYTF,TGTGCCAGCAGTGAATGGGGAGGGACCGGCTACACCTTC
few,TRBJ2-2,TRBV2,TRBD1,CASSGDRATGELFF,TGTGCCAGCAGTGGGGACAGGGCAACCGGGGAGCTGTTTTTT
-,TRBJ1-1,TRBV28,-,CAILLGGGAGTEAFF,TGTGCCATCCTTCTAGGGGGGGGCGCGGGCACTGAAGCTTTCTTT
-,TRBJ2-3,TRBV6-5,TRBD1,CASSSTVQGSDTQYF,TGTGCCAGCAGTTCCACCGTACAGGGGTCAGATACGCAGTATTTT
-,TRBJ2-5,TRBV7-2,TRBD2,CASSQRLREGHPETQYF,TGTGCCAGCAGCCAGAGGTTGCGGGAGGGCCATCCTGAGACCCAGTACTTC
-,TRBJ2-3,TRBV7-9,-,CASSFPATGDSTDTQYF,TGTGCCAGCAGCTTCCCCGCGACAGGCGATAGCACAGATACGCAGTATTTT
-,TRBJ2-1,TRBV6-5,TRBD2,CASSPWGEGLYEQFF,TGTGCCAGCAGTCCCTGGGGGGAGGGCCTCTATGAGCAGTTCTTC
-,TRBJ2-2,TRBV25-1,TRBD1,CASSEYQTGARTGELFF,TGTGCCAGCAGTGAATACCAGACAGGGGCCCGCACCGGGGAGCTGTTTTTT
-,TRBJ2-7,TRBV6-6,TRBD1,CASSYGQGISEQYF,TGTGCCAGCAGTTACGGACAGGGGATCAGCGAGCAGTACTTC
few,TRBJ2-1,TRBV29-1,-,CSVENKRWQFF,TGCAGCGTTGAAAATAAGCGCTGGCAGTTCTTC
few,TRBJ2-1,TRBV4-1,-,CASSQLYNEQFF,TGCGCCAGCAGCCAGTTATACAATGAGCAGTTCTTC
-,TRBJ2-1,TRBV6-5,-,CASSSGVPQELFF,TGTGCCAGCAGTTCTGGGGTCCCTCAAGAACTGTTCTTC
-,TRBJ2-7,TRBV4-1,TRBD2,CASSQETSGSYEQYF,TGCGCCAGCAGCCAAGAGACTAGCGGGTCCTACGAGCAGTACTTC